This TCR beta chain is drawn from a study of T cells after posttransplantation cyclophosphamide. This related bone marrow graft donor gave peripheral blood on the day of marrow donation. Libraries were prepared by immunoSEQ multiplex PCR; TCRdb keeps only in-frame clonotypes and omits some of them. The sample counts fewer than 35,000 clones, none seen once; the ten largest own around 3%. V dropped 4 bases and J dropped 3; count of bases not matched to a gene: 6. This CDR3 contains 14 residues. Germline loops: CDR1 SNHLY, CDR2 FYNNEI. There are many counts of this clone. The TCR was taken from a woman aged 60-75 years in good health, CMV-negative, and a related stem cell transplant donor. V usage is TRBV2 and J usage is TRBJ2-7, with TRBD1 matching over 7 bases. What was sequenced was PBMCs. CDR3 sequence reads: CASSAVAGGYEQYF. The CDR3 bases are TGTGCCAGCAGTGCCGTCGCAGGGGGCTACGAGCAGTACTTC.